The present entry profiles one TCR beta chain with its context. These data are taken from a study of shared clonotypes between healthy human individuals. TCRdb's copy holds only in-frame clones and misses some; the assay was immunoSEQ multiplex PCR. The table shows just over 2,000,000 clones, with roughly 95% occurring only once. In germline, CDR1 is SGHTA, CDR2 FQGNSA. The CDR3 totals 13 residues. The V gene lost 6 bases and the J gene lost 6 bases, with 12 bases spanning the gap. This chain joins TRBV7-2 and TRBJ2-1, with D tentatively TRBD2 (6 bases). The sequencing sample was made of naive CD4+ T cells sorted from blood. Documented subset: CD45RA+ positively selected. This sequence was found in a man younger than 35 in good health. CDR3 sequence (DNA): TGTGCCAGCAGGGCCGCCGGGGGCAATGAGCAGTTCTTC. Protein: CASRAAGGNEQFF. The whole variable domain, remainder taken from reference TRBV7-2 and TRBJ2-1, is GAGVSQSPSNKVTEKGKDVELRCDPISGHTALYWYRQSLGQGLEFLIYFQGNSAPDKSGLPSDRFSAERTGGSVSTLTIQRTQQEDSAVYLCASRAAGGNEQFFGPGTRLTVL.